In its sample, the clone carrying this T cell receptor (beta chain) was seen many times. Trimming took 5 bases from V and 2 from J, leaving 11 bases between them. Germline CDR1 and CDR2: SGHRS and YFSETQ. The CDR3 sequence is 13 residues long. Time point noted: newly diagnosed GD, antithyroid drugs for less than 3 months. PBMCs were the source of the RNA used for TCR sequencing. Arm-PCR with iRepertoire HTBI primers amplified the CDR3 regions for these TCR beta libraries. TCRdb re-called the multiplex PCR reads with MiXCR, one entry per CDR3 protein. The data show more than 300,000 distinct CDR3 sequences, roughly a sixth seen once. This sample was included in a study of regulatory T cells in long-lasting Graves disease.

Sequenced material: peripheral blood mononuclear cells (PBMCs), taken at new diagnosis, from a patient treated with antithyroid drugs. V usage is TRBV5-1 and J usage is TRBJ2-7; tentative D call: TRBD1 (6 bases). This clonotype originated in a female donor with Graves disease. The DNA of the CDR3 is TGCGCCAGCAGTCCCGGGACAACCTACGAGCAGTACTTC. Translating it yields CASSPGTTYEQYF.